The 22 T cell receptor beta chains in this list originate from one sample, sequenced in a study of graft-versus-host responses after intestinal transplantation. TCRdb's copy holds only in-frame clones and misses some; the assay was immunoSEQ multiplex PCR. The data hold 40,000 or so clones, with 90% to 95% observed a single time. Source: PBMCs, taken 16 days after intestinal transplant. Receptors originate from a human patient who received an intestinal transplant, so some T cells may come from the graft donor.

The chain recombines TRBV28 with TRBJ2-7, with D possibly TRBD2 on 5 matching bases. The germline V and J ends were trimmed by 3 bases and 3 bases, with 15 bases remaining between them. Germline lookup yields CDR1 MDHEN and CDR2 SYDVKM. The CDR3 sequence is 15 residues long. The CDR3 loop is CASSFPAVAHYEQYF. In nucleotides, the CDR3 is TGTGCCAGCAGTTTTCCCGCAGTAGCGCACTACGAGCAGTACTTC.

This clone appeared a single time. The J gene is TRBJ2-7, the V gene TRBV27; TRBD1 matches at 8 bases. With 5 bases clipped from V and 9 bases from J, the junction kept 3 bases outside the gene matches. This CDR3 has 11 residues. Germline V gives CDR1 MNHEY, CDR2 SMNVEV (reference sequence). CDR3 sequence (DNA): TGTGCCAGCAGTCCCGGGACAGGGCAGTACTTC. Encoded protein: CASSPGTGQYF.

The CDR3 loop reads CALKGAHREKLFF. CDR3 sequence (DNA): TGTGCATTGAAGGGGGCGCATAGGGAAAAACTGTTTTTT. This rearrangement joins TRBV21-1 to TRBJ1-4; no DNA check was done on the table's D call, TRBD1. TRBV21-1 is a pseudogene segment. The CDR3 is made up of 13 amino acids.

This clone was seen a single time. This chain links TRBV5-4 with TRBJ2-5; D may correspond to TRBD1 or TRBD2 (5 bases each). There are 15 residues in the CDR3. Trimming took off 5 bases at V and 0 bases at J, with 14 bases between the two ends. CDR1 SGHNT and CDR2 YYREEE come from the germline V gene (reference sequence). The CDR3 spells CASRQPWGYQETQYF. The CDR3 DNA reads TGTGCCAGCAGACAACCTTGGGGGTACCAAGAGACCCAGTACTTC.

This clone was counted a single time. The rearrangement links TRBV28 to TRBJ2-7; 7 bases line up with TRBD1. The ends lost 6 bases at V and 2 bases at J; junction bases unmatched: 16. This CDR3 has 17 residues. Germline V lookup: CDR1 MDHEN, CDR2 SYDVKM. CDR3 region: CASRRGVKGQSAYEQYF. In nucleotides, the CDR3 is TGTGCCAGCAGGAGGGGTGTAAAGGGACAGTCCGCCTACGAGCAGTACTTC. The whole variable domain, filled in from reference TRBV28 and TRBJ2-7, reads DVKVTQSSRYLVKRTGEKVFLECVQDMDHENMFWYRQDPGLGLRLIYFSYDVKMKEKGDIPEGYSVSREKKERFSLILESASTNQTSMYLCASRRGVKGQSAYEQYFGPGTRLTVT.

The chain carries TRBV7-2 and TRBJ2-7, with 7 bases that match TRBD2. In germline, CDR1 is SGHTA, CDR2 FQGNSA. Trimming cost V 5 bases and J 3 bases; bases outside gene matches: 4. The CDR3 runs to 13 residues. This CDR3 reads CASSPRTSYEQYF. Here the CDR3 DNA reads TGTGCCAGCAGCCCCCGGACTAGCTACGAGCAGTACTTC. Based on the CDR3 plus reference TRBV7-2 and TRBJ2-7, the full variable domain is GAGVSQSPSNKVTEKGKDVELRCDPISGHTALYWYRQSLGQGLEFLIYFQGNSAPDKSGLPSDRFSAERTGGSVSTLTIQRTQQEDSAVYLCASSPRTSYEQYFGPGTRLTVT.

V is TRBV18 and J is TRBJ2-3; 7 positions agree with TRBD2. Germline CDR1 KGHSH, CDR2 LQKENI. J lost 2 bases, V lost 4 bases, and 15 bases had no gene match. There are 18 residues in the CDR3. CDR3 residues: CASSQGQAGVVDTDTQYF. CDR3 sequence (DNA): TGTGCCAGCTCACAGGGCCAGGCGGGAGTAGTTGACACAGATACGCAGTATTTT.

The V and J genes are TRBV9 and TRBJ1-6; maybe TRBD1 (5 bases). This CDR3 region has 14 residues. Germline V gives CDR1 SGDLS, CDR2 YYNGEE. The CDR3 coding sequence is TGTTTGACAGTTTCCTTAGGTCAGGACTCACCCCTCCACTTT. Residues: CLTVSLGQDSPLHF.

The CDR3 bases are TGTGCCAGCAGCCCCCAGAGGTACAATGAGCAGTTCTTC. It yields the protein CASSPQRYNEQFF. The V call is TRBV7-3, the J call TRBJ2-1; D remains ambiguous. Per the germline V gene, CDR1 is SGHTA and CDR2 is FQGTGA. The CDR3 is 13 residues long. Trimming took off 5 bases at V and 4 bases at J, with 9 bases between the two ends.

The chain links TRBV9 to TRBJ2-7, with 7 bases aligning to TRBD2. The germline V gene has CDR1 SGDLS and CDR2 YYNGEE. With V trimmed by 7 bases and J by 2 bases, 9 bases remained unmatched. The CDR3 extends over 14 amino acids. CDR3 in DNA: TGTGCCAGCTCCCCGGCTGCGGGAGCCTACGAGCAGTACTTC. It translates to CASSPAAGAYEQYF.

The chain joins TRBV18 to TRBJ1-2; D is uncertain. CDR3 length: 14 amino acids. V lost 2 bases to trimming and J lost 7 bases, with 14 bases between them. Germline V gene lookup returns CDR1 KGHSH and CDR2 LQKENI. This chain's CDR3 is CASSPSGDGRGYTF. CDR3 sequence (DNA): TGTGCCAGCTCACCAAGCGGGGATGGTCGTGGCTACACCTTC.

The V and J genes are TRBV28 and TRBJ2-5; 15 nucleotides match TRBD2. The J call could be wrong; TRBJ2-7 is a better fit for the DNA end. Germline V gives CDR1 MDHEN, CDR2 SYDVKM. CDR3 length equals 22 residues. The DNA of the CDR3 is TGTGCCAGCAGTTTCGGGTTCCCCATCTTAGAAGGACTAGCGGGAGGGCCGGGCGAGCAGTACTTC. Amino acids: CASSFGFPILEGLAGGPGEQYF.

The rearrangement links TRBV11-2 to TRBJ1-2; 7 bases are shared with TRBD1. The CDR3 has 13 amino acids. CDR1 is SGHAT and CDR2 is FQNNGV in the germline V gene. Unmatched junction bases numbered 2, after V lost 3 bases and J lost 4 bases. The CDR3 loop reads CASSFGTAYGYTF. CDR3 DNA sequence: TGTGCCAGCAGCTTTGGGACAGCCTATGGCTACACCTTC.

The chain combines TRBV27 with TRBJ2-7; no definite D call. V was trimmed by 5 bases and J by 4 bases, leaving 9 bases between them. The CDR3 runs 12 residues. Germline V CDR1 and CDR2: MNHEY, SMNVEV (reference sequence). The CDR3: CASSPLGYEQYF. CDR3 bases: TGTGCCAGCAGTCCCCTCGGATACGAGCAGTACTTC.

The V gene is TRBV6-5, the J gene TRBJ2-2; TRBD1 is a possible D gene (6 bases). V was shortened by 2 bases and J by 5 bases, with 6 bases between the two germline ends. This CDR3 comprises 13 residues. Germline CDR1 and CDR2: MNHEY and SVGAGI. CDR3 DNA: TGTGCCAGCAGTTACGGACAGACCGGGGAGCTGTTTTTT. Translating it yields CASSYGQTGELFF.

V is TRBV7-9 and J is TRBJ2-1, with a possible D match to TRBD2 (5 bases). Trimming left V 2 bases short and J 7 bases short, with 9 bases between. Germline CDR1 and CDR2: SEHNR and FQNEAQ (reference sequence). The CDR3 extends over 13 amino acids. CDR3 sequence reads: CASSLSGGNEQFF. The CDR3 DNA follows: TGTGCCAGCAGCTTAAGTGGCGGGAATGAGCAGTTCTTC.

The chain uses TRBV7-2 and TRBJ2-7; TRBD2 agrees at 12 bases. CDR1 and CDR2 from the germline V gene are SGHTA and FQGNSA. The CDR3 totals 15 residues. The trim removed 5 bases at V and 0 bases at J, leaving 2 bases unmatched. The CDR3 spells CASSPTSGSSYEQYF. CDR3 in DNA: TGTGCCAGCAGCCCGACTAGCGGGAGCTCCTACGAGCAGTACTTC.

V is TRBV11-2 and J is TRBJ1-2, with D possibly TRBD1 on 6 matching bases. There are 16 residues in the CDR3. With 6 bases removed from V and 3 bases from J, the gap between germline ends came to 20 bases. CDR1 is SGHAT, CDR2 FQNNGV, per germline. In DNA, the CDR3 is TGTGCCAGCAGGGGACTCGGGAACAGGGCGGACTATGGCTACACCTTC. This gives the protein CASRGLGNRADYGYTF.

The DNA of the CDR3 is TGTGCCACCAGCCGTGGGTCCCACAGGGAAGGGCGCCGCGACACTGAAGCTTTCTTT. It encodes CATSRGSHREGRRDTEAFF. The chain uses TRBV10-3 and TRBJ1-1, with D perhaps TRBD1 (6 bases). V shed 10 bases and J shed 3 bases, with 33 bases lying between them. The V gene's germline CDR1 is ENHRY and CDR2 SYGVKD. This CDR3 spans 19 amino acids.

This clone was recorded a few times. The chain is built from TRBV4-2 and TRBJ2-7; TRBD2 aligns across 7 bases. V shed 2 bases, J shed 3 bases, and the junction held 7 bases outside the gene matches. The CDR3 spans 15 residues. Germline V lookup: CDR1 LGHNA, CDR2 YNFKEQ. The CDR3 sequence: CASSQYGGSSYEQYF. CDR3 sequence (DNA): TGTGCCAGCAGCCAATACGGCGGGAGTAGCTACGAGCAGTACTTC.

The chain employs TRBV5-6 and TRBJ2-7, with TRBD1 as a possible D gene (5 bases). From germline, CDR1 is SGHDT and CDR2 YYEEEE. Trimming cost V 4 bases and J 0 bases, with 11 bases left between them. The CDR3 consists of 14 residues. CDR3 loop: CASSPGSISYEQYF. CDR3 sequence (DNA): TGTGCCAGCAGCCCAGGGTCAATCTCCTACGAGCAGTACTTC.

V gene TRBV27 combines with J gene TRBJ2-5; D perhaps matches TRBD2 (6 bases). The DNA end is a closer match to TRBJ2-7, so the J assignment may be wrong. Germline CDR1 MNHEY, CDR2 SMNVEV (reference sequence). This CDR3 has 15 amino acids. This chain's CDR3 is CASSPPGLQNYEQYF. The CDR3 DNA is TGTGCCAGCAGTCCCCCGGGACTGCAAAACTACGAGCAGTACTTC.